One T cell receptor beta chain is described in this entry. J gave up 7 bases and V 3 bases, and 10 bases lay outside the gene matches. The length of the CDR3 is 15 residues. Germline values: CDR1 MNHEY, CDR2 SMNVEV (reference sequence). This record comes from a study of T-cell reconstitution after alpha-beta-depleted transplantation in children. The library targeted TCRbeta and was prepared with unique molecular identifiers. TCRdb reprocessed the PCR reads with MiXCR, giving one entry per CDR3 protein. Here the sample spans approximately 340,000 distinct CDR3 sequences, under 13% being singletons. The source is a human donor who donated a stem cell graft to a child with acute lymphoblastic leukemia. The source material was PBMCs from the stem cell graft donor, sampled from the stem cell graft. V and J are TRBV27 and TRBJ1-2; TRBD1 agrees at 8 bases. The CDR3 loop reads CASSFRRSDRGGYTF. As DNA, the CDR3 is TGTGCCAGCAGTTTCAGGAGGAGTGACAGGGGTGGCTACACCTTC.